Reported below is one TCR beta chain. Relative to the germline gene, one junction end is altered; a read error may explain this. The data were obtained in a study of T cells in Graves' hyperthyroidism and ophthalmopathy. Active moderate-to-severe ophthalmopathy, Clinical Activity Score at least 3, NOSPECS at least 4, under 3 months' duration. Orbital computed tomography and thyroid ultrasound, together with serum TRAb and thyroxine and clinical symptoms, were used for diagnoses. CDR1 and CDR2 (germline): SGDLS, YYNGEE. The CDR3 consists of 14 residues. Template material for amplifying TCR beta CDR3 regions consisted of RNA transcripts. TCR CDR3 underwent first-round RT-PCR with the HTBI primer set. TCRdb processed the multiplex PCR reads anew with MiXCR; each CDR3 protein has one entry. Here the sample spans around 56,000 distinct CDR3 sequences, about 50% being singletons.

The sequence was obtained from a woman in her sixties or seventies with Graves' ophthalmopathy. The gene calls are TRBV9 and TRBJ2-1, with TRBD1 matching over 7 bases. The sequenced sample consisted of blood. The CDR3, as DNA: TGTGCCAGCAGCGTAGGACAGGGCCTCAATCAGCAGTTCTTC. Protein sequence: CASSVGQGLNQQFF.